These 8 T cell receptor beta chains originate from one sample sequenced in a study of cytomegalovirus exposure and HLA in healthy donors (TCRdb year 2017). Receptor libraries were prepared by the immunoSEQ multiplex PCR assay. This immuneACCESS table, as held by TCRdb, lists in-frame sequences with V and J called but not all clones. Of the missing ones, under half trace to an unresolved V gene in checked studies; the others have no known cause. This sample has about 56,000 clones in its table, and around nine tenths of those were observed once. The ten top clones hold about 1% of the sample. The material sequenced was PBMCs. The receptors stem from a man younger than 30 in good health and CMV-seronegative.

CDR3 sequence (DNA): TGCGCCAGCAGCGCGCTCGGGGGGCCGAACACTGAAGCTTTCTTT. The encoded protein is CASSALGGPNTEAFF. V gene TRBV5-1 combines with J gene TRBJ1-1, with D possibly TRBD1 on 6 matching bases. Germline V CDR1 and CDR2: SGHRS, YFSETQ. CDR3 length: 15 residues. V lost 4 bases and J 1 base, leaving 14 bases between the germline ends.

The chain has TRBV19 and TRBJ1-2; weak D call: TRBD1 (5 bases). V shed 8 bases and J shed 8 bases, with 15 bases lying between them. The CDR3 loop spans 12 amino acids. The germline gives CDR1 LNHDA, CDR2 SQIVND (reference sequence). This chain's CDR3 is CASQGLTGGYTF. For the CDR3, the DNA is TGTGCCAGTCAGGGACTTACGGGCGGCTACACCTTC.

This chain connects TRBV7-2 to TRBJ2-7; 8 bases fit TRBD1. This CDR3 is 16 amino acids long. V trimming: 4 bases; J trimming: 2 bases; junction bases outside the gene matches: 10. In germline, CDR1 is SGHTA, CDR2 FQGNSA. The CDR3 nucleotides are TGTGCCAGCAGCTCGGGACAGGCTAGGGGGGCCTACGAGCAGTACTTC. Amino acid sequence: CASSSGQARGAYEQYF.

In this sample, this clone turned up a few times. This chain uses TRBV15 with TRBJ2-5, with 7 bases fitting TRBD2. With 4 bases clipped from V and 5 bases from J, the junction kept 13 bases outside the gene matches. The CDR3 totals 16 residues. Germline V gives CDR1 LNHNV, CDR2 YYDKDF (reference sequence). This chain's CDR3 is CATSNPESGGGETQYF. The CDR3 DNA reads as TGTGCCACCAGCAATCCCGAGAGTGGGGGAGGGGAGACCCAGTACTTC.

This clone was recorded once. The V and J genes are TRBV4-3 and TRBJ2-1; 8 bases fit TRBD2. The CDR3 has 15 residues. CDR1 is LGHNA, CDR2 YSLEER, per germline. The junction had 7 bases not matched to a gene; V was cut back by 1 base and J by 8 bases. The CDR3 loop reads CASSQATAGADEQFF. The CDR3 DNA is TGCGCCAGCAGCCAAGCCACAGCGGGAGCGGATGAGCAGTTCTTC.

The V and J genes are TRBV29-1 and TRBJ1-5, with D tentatively TRBD1 (5 bases). The CDR3 has 12 amino acids. Per the germline V gene, CDR1 is SQVTM and CDR2 is ANQGSEA. V was cut by 6 bases and J by 1 base, with 7 bases left in between. The CDR3 is CSVSGSNQPQHF. In DNA, the CDR3 is TGCAGCGTGTCAGGGAGCAATCAGCCCCAGCATTTT. Combining the CDR3 with reference TRBV29-1 and TRBJ1-5 gives the whole variable domain SAVISQKPSRDICQRGTSLTIQCQVDSQVTMMFWYRQQPGQSLTLIATANQGSEATYESGFVIDKFPISRPNLTFSTLTVSNMSPEDSSIYLCSVSGSNQPQHFGDGTRLSIL.

This chain connects TRBV7-6 to TRBJ2-3, with D maybe TRBD1 (5 bases). V lost 2 bases and J 6 bases, leaving 9 bases between the germline ends. The CDR3 runs to 13 residues. The germline V gene has CDR1 SGHVS and CDR2 FNYEAQ. Written as DNA, the CDR3 is TGTGCCAGCAGCTTAACTGGGGCGGATACGCAGTATTTT. Protein product: CASSLTGADTQYF.

The chain links TRBV7-9 to TRBJ2-1, with unresolved D. Trimming stripped 5 bases from V and 9 bases from J, with 17 bases between. Per the germline V gene, CDR1 is SEHNR and CDR2 is FQNEAQ (reference sequence). This CDR3 is 14 amino acids long. The CDR3 sequence: CASSPLSGNSEQFF. In DNA form, the CDR3 reads TGTGCCAGCAGCCCCTTATCAGGTAACAGTGAGCAGTTCTTC.